One sample yielded the 27 T cell receptor beta chains listed below, sequenced in a study of T-cell reconstitution after alpha-beta-depleted transplantation in children. TCRbeta library construction was performed incorporating unique molecular identifiers. TCRdb re-called the PCR reads through MiXCR, storing one row per CDR3 protein. This table holds around 700,000 distinct CDR3 sequences, around 13% found once. Sequenced material: PBMCs, taken before TCRalphabeta/CD19-depleted stem cell transplant. Receptors were obtained from a girl aged 2 to 9 with congenital amegakaryocytic thrombocytopenia, due to receive a stem cell transplant.

Only one count was recorded for this clonotype. The rearrangement links TRBV12-3 or TRBV12-4 to TRBJ2-3; D call uncertain. V lost 6 bases, J lost 5 bases, and 9 bases lay in between. This CDR3 is 12 amino acids long. The CDR3 reads CASRQLQDTQYF. The CDR3 bases are TGTGCCAGCAGACAACTTCAAGATACGCAGTATTTT.

The chain uses TRBV20-1 and TRBJ2-1; D may match TRBD1 or TRBD2 (5 bases each). There are 15 residues in the CDR3. The germline gives CDR1 DFQATT, CDR2 SNEGSKA (reference sequence). V lost 1 base to trimming and J lost 8 bases, with 18 bases between them. CDR3 nucleotide sequence: TGCAGTGCTAGAGCCCCGGGGCTGCACGTCCATGAGCAGTTCTTC. Protein product: CSARAPGLHVHEQFF.

A word on this clonotype: A much bigger clone sits one base away, suggesting this may be a read error. The genes are TRBV20-1 and TRBJ2-1; 8 bases are a match to TRBD1. Germline loops: CDR1 DFQATT, CDR2 SNEGSKA (reference sequence). The length of the CDR3 is 15 residues. CDR3 protein: CSASSGQERHNVQFF. Here the CDR3 DNA reads TGCAGTGCTAGTTCGGGACAGGAGCGGCACAATGTGCAGTTCTTC.

The genes are TRBV20-1 and TRBJ2-7; a possible D gene is TRBD2 (7 bases). Germline-derived CDR1 and CDR2 are DFQATT and SNEGSKA (reference sequence). V lost 1 base to trimming and J lost 6 bases, with 10 bases between them. The CDR3 runs 12 residues. The CDR3 DNA sequence: TGCAGTGCTAGAGTAGGGGGGGCCGAGCAGTACTTC. Translated, it gives CSARVGGAEQYF.

In its sample, this clonotype was seen many times. The gene calls are TRBV5-1 and TRBJ2-3; D ambiguous. V was trimmed by 2 bases and J by 5 bases, leaving 9 bases between them. CDR1 SGHRS and CDR2 YFSETQ come from the germline V gene. CDR3 length: 13 amino acids. In DNA, the CDR3 is TGCGCCAGCAGCTTATTTGGCGGAGATACGCAGTATTTT. Protein: CASSLFGGDTQYF.

This clonotype was counted at least ten times. The chain has TRBV10-3 and TRBJ1-5; weak D call: TRBD1 (5 bases). V was shortened by 3 bases and J by 6 bases, with 9 bases between the two germline ends. The CDR3 extends over 13 amino acids. Per germline, CDR1 ENHRY and CDR2 SYGVKD. The CDR3 loop reads CAISEDRSQPQHF. DNA of the CDR3: TGTGCCATCAGTGAAGACAGATCTCAGCCCCAGCATTTT.

This clonotype has only a few counts. The rearrangement uses TRBV4-1 and TRBJ1-5; 8 bases align to TRBD1. With 1 base clipped from V and 9 bases from J, the junction kept 11 bases outside the gene matches. The germline gives CDR1 MGHRA, CDR2 YSYEKL. The CDR3 length is 16 residues. This chain's CDR3 is CASSQVGQGATRPQHF. The CDR3 nucleotides are TGCGCCAGCAGCCAAGTGGGGCAGGGGGCCACCCGGCCCCAGCATTTT.

This clonotype was seen many times. The V and J genes are TRBV20-1 and TRBJ2-1; TRBD2 agrees at 9 bases. The CDR3 totals 14 residues. The junction had 8 bases not matched to a gene; V was cut back by 7 bases and J by 4 bases. CDR1 DFQATT and CDR2 SNEGSKA come from the germline V gene (reference sequence). For the CDR3, the DNA is TGCAGTGTTCAAGCGGGAGGACAATACAATGAGCAGTTCTTC. Protein: CSVQAGGQYNEQFF.

This clonotype has a handful of counts. The V call is TRBV7-9, the J call TRBJ2-1; D remains ambiguous. Trimming pared 4 bases from V and 9 bases from J, leaving 13 bases between. Germline assignment: CDR1 SEHNR and CDR2 FQNEAQ (reference sequence). The CDR3 extends over 13 amino acids. In DNA form, the CDR3 reads TGTGCCAGCAGCTGGGCCGGGCAGGTTGAGCAGTTCTTC. Its protein product is CASSWAGQVEQFF. The variable domain in full, with the rest retrieved from reference TRBV7-9 and TRBJ2-1, is DTGVSQNPRHKITKRGQNVTFRCDPISEHNRLYWYRQTLGQGPEFLTYFQNEAQLEKSRLLSDRFSAERPKGSFSTLEIQRTEQGDSAMYLCASSWAGQVEQFFGPGTRLTVL.

About this clonotype itself: This could be a read error, since a much larger clone is one nucleotide away. The rearrangement joins TRBV11-2 to TRBJ2-3; unclear D gene. Germline lookup yields CDR1 SGHAT and CDR2 FQNNGV. This CDR3 has 15 residues. CDR3 in DNA: TGTGCCAGCAGCCCCGGGTCCGGAGAGAAAGATACGCAGTCTTTT. It codes for CASSPGSGEKDTQSF.

This clonotype occurred many times. This chain links TRBV5-1 with TRBJ2-3; D may correspond to TRBD1 or TRBD2 (6 bases each). Trimming removed 2 bases from V and 2 bases from J, with 12 bases in between. The CDR3 covers 15 residues. Germline V CDR1 and CDR2: SGHRS, YFSETQ. As DNA, the CDR3 is TGCGCCAGCAGCTTCGGGGGCATTAACACAGATACGCAGTATTTT. As protein: CASSFGGINTDTQYF.

This clonotype was seen a few times. The J gene is TRBJ2-4, the V gene TRBV20-1; unclear D gene. The CDR3 covers 15 residues. V lost 4 bases to trimming and J lost 0 bases, with 13 bases between them. CDR1 and CDR2 (germline): DFQATT, SNEGSKA (reference sequence). The CDR3 sequence: CSAISSPLAKNIQYF. In DNA, the CDR3 is TGCAGTGCTATATCCAGCCCCTTAGCCAAAAACATTCAGTACTTC.

This clonotype has a handful of counts. This chain joins TRBV20-1 and TRBJ2-5; the match to TRBD2 covers 13 bases. CDR1 DFQATT and CDR2 SNEGSKA come from the germline V gene (reference sequence). Losses at the gene ends were 6 bases for V and 4 bases for J; bases not matched to a gene: 11. The CDR3 consists of 16 residues. CDR3 amino acids: CSARKGLAGKAETQYF. CDR3 in DNA: TGCAGTGCCAGAAAGGGACTAGCGGGAAAAGCAGAGACCCAGTACTTC.

This clonotype came up many times. This chain uses TRBV4-1 with TRBJ2-3; 7 nucleotides match TRBD2. J was trimmed by 2 bases and V by 0 bases; bases with no gene match: 5. The CDR3 contains 16 residues. Germline lookup yields CDR1 MGHRA and CDR2 YSYEKL. The CDR3 spells CASSQEFLAATDTQYF. CDR3 sequence (DNA): TGCGCCAGCAGCCAAGAATTCCTAGCGGCCACAGATACGCAGTATTTT.

This clonotype showed up just a few times. The chain uses TRBV20-1 and TRBJ2-3; D unclear. The CDR3 is 15 amino acids. Trimming shortened V by 2 bases and J by 2 bases, and 14 bases separated the two germline ends. The V gene's germline CDR1 is DFQATT and CDR2 SNEGSKA (reference sequence). The CDR3 DNA is TGCAGTGCTAGAAAAACGACTCCTACCACAGATACGCAGTATTTT. The encoded protein is CSARKTTPTTDTQYF.

Ten or more counts support this clonotype. The chain carries TRBV20-1 and TRBJ2-1; TRBD2 agrees at 9 bases. Germline values: CDR1 DFQATT, CDR2 SNEGSKA (reference sequence). V shed 6 bases and J 6 bases; nucleotides not matched to a gene: 9. The CDR3 is 14 residues long. The CDR3 here is CSAPGLAKGNEQFF. In DNA form, the CDR3 reads TGCAGTGCCCCGGGACTAGCTAAAGGCAATGAGCAGTTCTTC.

This clonotype was found a few times. The gene calls are TRBV5-1 and TRBJ2-2, with D maybe TRBD2 (8 bases). Between the trimmed V and J ends, which lost 6 bases and 4 bases, there was a span of 16 bases. CDR1 and CDR2 (germline): SGHRS, YFSETQ. This CDR3 is 15 amino acids long. The CDR3 sequence is CASNRGSGTTGELFF. CDR3 DNA: TGCGCCAGCAACAGGGGTAGCGGGACCACCGGGGAGCTGTTTTTT.

At least ten counts were recorded for this clonotype. This chain links TRBV28 with TRBJ1-1, with D perhaps TRBD1 (6 bases). The ends were cut back, 6 bases at V and 1 base at J, with 9 bases in the middle. The CDR3 totals 13 residues. Germline V gives CDR1 MDHEN, CDR2 SYDVKM. The CDR3 loop is CASRDSENTEAFF. The CDR3 DNA sequence: TGTGCCAGCAGGGACAGCGAGAACACTGAAGCTTTCTTT.

V usage is TRBV5-1 and J usage is TRBJ2-7; D is ambiguous. The CDR3 is made up of 15 amino acids. With 1 base removed from V and 3 bases from J, the gap between germline ends came to 14 bases. The germline gives CDR1 SGHRS, CDR2 YFSETQ. In DNA, the CDR3 is TGCGCCAGCAGCTTGTCCCCGGGTTGGGGCTACGAGCAGTACTTC. It is translated as CASSLSPGWGYEQYF. Looking up the rest from reference TRBV5-1 and TRBJ2-7 gives the full variable domain: KAGVTQTPRYLIKTRGQQVTLSCSPISGHRSVSWYQQTPGQGLQFLFEYFSETQRNKGNFPGRFSGRQFSNSRSEMNVSTLELGDSALYLCASSLSPGWGYEQYFGPGTRLTVT.

This clonotype was counted at least ten times. This chain connects TRBV12-5 to TRBJ2-1; TRBD2 matches 13 bases. CDR3 length: 15 amino acids. V shed 4 bases, J shed 8 bases, and the junction held 5 bases outside the gene matches. Germline V CDR1 and CDR2: LGHNT, FRNRAP. The CDR3 sequence is CASGSGLAGKHEQFF. CDR3 bases: TGTGCTAGTGGTTCGGGACTAGCGGGAAAGCATGAGCAGTTCTTC.

Many counts were recorded for this clonotype. This chain links TRBV7-9 with TRBJ2-2, with 8 bases matching TRBD1. There are 14 residues in the CDR3. CDR1 is SEHNR and CDR2 is FQNEAQ in the germline V gene (reference sequence). Trimming removed 5 bases from V and 6 bases from J; junction bases left unmatched: 5. In nucleotides, the CDR3 is TGTGCCAGCAGCCTTGACAGGGGAGCCGGGGAGCTGTTTTTT. This codes for CASSLDRGAGELFF.

This clonotype showed up many times. This sequence joins TRBV7-9 and TRBJ2-2, with 9 bases aligning to TRBD1. This CDR3 comprises 14 residues. Germline CDR1 is SEHNR and CDR2 is FQNEAQ (reference sequence). V lost 4 bases and J lost 7; bases outside the gene matches: 4. The CDR3 region is CASSWDRVIGELFF. The CDR3 DNA sequence: TGTGCCAGCAGCTGGGACAGGGTGATCGGGGAGCTGTTTTTT.

This clonotype appeared many times. This sequence joins TRBV12-3 or TRBV12-4 and TRBJ1-3; D is undetermined. This CDR3 has 13 residues. The V end lost 3 bases, the J end lost 0 bases, and 3 bases lay between the germline ends. The CDR3 region has the DNA TGTGCCAGCAGTTTTGTCTCTGGAAACACCATATATTTT. Its translation is CASSFVSGNTIYF.

The V call is TRBV2, the J call TRBJ2-3; 11 bases agree with TRBD2. CDR1 and CDR2 from the germline V gene are SNHLY and FYNNEI. The CDR3 runs to 17 residues. The V and J ends lost 6 bases and 1 base, in that order; junction bases with no gene match: 9. The CDR3 DNA sequence: TGTGCCAGCAGGCCGGGACTAGCGGTATCGCGCACAGATACGCAGTATTTT. This translates into CASRPGLAVSRTDTQYF.

In its sample, this clonotype was seen many times. The gene calls are TRBV20-1 and TRBJ2-3; D gene unclear. V dropped 6 bases and J dropped 6 bases, with 10 bases sitting between them. The CDR3 spans 11 residues. CDR1 is DFQATT, CDR2 SNEGSKA, per germline (reference sequence). CDR3 DNA sequence: TGCAGTGCGGAAGCATCCGATACGCAGTATTTT. Translation: CSAEASDTQYF.

The chain joins TRBV15 to TRBJ2-1; D is uncertain. There are 13 residues in the CDR3. Per germline, CDR1 LNHNV and CDR2 YYDKDF (reference sequence). Deletions cut 4 bases from V and 6 bases from J, with 10 bases between. CDR3 sequence (DNA): TGTGCCACCAGCACCCAGGAGAGCAATGAGCAGTTCTTC. Translating gives CATSTQESNEQFF.

The gene calls are TRBV20-1 and TRBJ2-1, with D tentatively TRBD1 (6 bases). CDR1 and CDR2 from the germline V gene are DFQATT and SNEGSKA (reference sequence). V shed 8 bases and J shed 0 bases, with 11 bases lying between them. The CDR3 totals 13 residues. CDR3 in DNA: TGCAGTCCTGGGGACACCTCCTACAATGAGCAGTTCTTC. The encoded protein is CSPGDTSYNEQFF.